This T cell receptor (beta chain) was retrieved from a study of T cell repertoires in cytomegalovirus infection. TCRdb reprocessed the reads with MiXCR, giving one entry per CDR3 protein. This sample yields under 500,000 distinct CDR3 sequences, of which roughly 46% are seen a single time; just under 45% belongs to the top ten. Turning to this clonotype: Antigen unknown.

Here the sequenced sample was cultured PBMCs, taken from culture after CMV antigen stimulation. The source of this sequence is a human donor in good health (CMV status not recorded). Some clones in this sample may be carry-over from other donors' samples.

The chain's CDR3 is CASSVGGEGQPQHF. As DNA, the CDR3 is TGTGCCAGCAGCGTGGGGGGTGAGGGTCAGCCCCAGCATTTT. The genes are TRBV7-6 and TRBJ1-5; D perhaps matches TRBD1 (5 bases). CDR3 length: 14 residues. Per the germline V gene, CDR1 is SGHVS and CDR2 is FNYEAQ. V was pared by 5 bases and J by 6 bases, with 14 bases between.